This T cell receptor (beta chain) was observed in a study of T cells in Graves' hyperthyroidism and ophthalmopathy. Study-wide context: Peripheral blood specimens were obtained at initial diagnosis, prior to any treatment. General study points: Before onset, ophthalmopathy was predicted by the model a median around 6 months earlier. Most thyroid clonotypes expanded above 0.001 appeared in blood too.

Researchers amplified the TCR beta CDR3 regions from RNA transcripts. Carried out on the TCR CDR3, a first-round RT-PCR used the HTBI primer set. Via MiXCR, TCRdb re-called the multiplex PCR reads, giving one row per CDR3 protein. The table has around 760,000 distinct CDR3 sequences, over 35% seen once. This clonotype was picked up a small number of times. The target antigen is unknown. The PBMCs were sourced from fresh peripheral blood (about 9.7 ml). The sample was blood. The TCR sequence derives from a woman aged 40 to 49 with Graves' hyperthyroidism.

The CDR3 loop reads CASSTTGGYSMNTEAFF. The DNA for the CDR3 is TGTGCCAGTAGTACAACAGGGGGCTACAGTATGAACACTGAAGCTTTCTTT. V gene TRBV19 combines with J gene TRBJ1-1, with 9 positions matching TRBD1. Germline values: CDR1 LNHDA, CDR2 SQIVND (reference sequence). This CDR3 is 17 amino acids long. The V gene end was trimmed by 4 bases and the J gene end by 0 bases; junction bases not matched to a gene: 9.